The source of this T cell receptor beta chain is a study of OX40 agonist ivuxolimab in advanced cancers. Measured with immunoSEQ multiplex PCR; TCRdb has only the in-frame clones, and not every one. Among around 90,000 clones listed, roughly 84% were seen once. Germline lookup yields CDR1 MNHEY and CDR2 SVGAGI. CDR3 length equals 13 residues. V lost 5 bases, J lost 4 bases, and 11 bases lay in between. V usage is TRBV6-5 and J usage is TRBJ1-1; D ambiguous. This specimen consisted of CD4+ or CD8+ T cells sorted from blood, obtained in a trial of the OX40 agonist ivuxolimab. The sequence was obtained from an adult with an advanced solid tumor such as melanoma, head and neck, liver or kidney cancer. This chain's CDR3 is CASSGEGLTEAFF. The CDR3 region has the DNA TGTGCCAGCAGTGGTGAAGGGCTCACTGAAGCTTTCTTT.